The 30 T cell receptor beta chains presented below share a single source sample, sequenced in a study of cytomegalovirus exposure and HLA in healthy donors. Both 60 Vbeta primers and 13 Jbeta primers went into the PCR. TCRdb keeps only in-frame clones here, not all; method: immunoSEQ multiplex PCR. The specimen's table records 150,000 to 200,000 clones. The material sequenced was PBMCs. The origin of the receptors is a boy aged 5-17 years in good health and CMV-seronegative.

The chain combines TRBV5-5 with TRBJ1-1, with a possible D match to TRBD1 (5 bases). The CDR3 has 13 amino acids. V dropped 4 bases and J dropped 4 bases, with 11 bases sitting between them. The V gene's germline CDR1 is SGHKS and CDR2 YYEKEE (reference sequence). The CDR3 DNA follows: TGTGCCAGCAGCATTCAGGGAGGCACTGAAGCTTTCTTT. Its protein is CASSIQGGTEAFF.

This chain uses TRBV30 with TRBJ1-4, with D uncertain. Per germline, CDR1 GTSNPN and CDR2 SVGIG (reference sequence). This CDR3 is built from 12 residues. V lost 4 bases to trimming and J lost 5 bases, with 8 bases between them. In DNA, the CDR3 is TGTGCCTGGACCTCTCTAAATGAAAAACTGTTTTTT. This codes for CAWTSLNEKLFF.

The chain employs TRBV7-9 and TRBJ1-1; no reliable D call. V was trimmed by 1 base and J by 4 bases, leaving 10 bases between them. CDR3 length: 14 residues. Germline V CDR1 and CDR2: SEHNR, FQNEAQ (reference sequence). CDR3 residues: CASSLEDFRTEAFF. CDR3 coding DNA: TGTGCCAGCAGCTTAGAGGACTTTCGCACTGAAGCTTTCTTT.

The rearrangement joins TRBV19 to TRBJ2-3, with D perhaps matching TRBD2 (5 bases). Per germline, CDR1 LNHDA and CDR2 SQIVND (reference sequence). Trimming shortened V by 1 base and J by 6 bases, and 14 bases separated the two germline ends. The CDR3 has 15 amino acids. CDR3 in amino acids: CASSIGAGQTDTQYF. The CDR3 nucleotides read TGTGCCAGTAGTATAGGGGCGGGCCAAACTGATACGCAGTATTTT.

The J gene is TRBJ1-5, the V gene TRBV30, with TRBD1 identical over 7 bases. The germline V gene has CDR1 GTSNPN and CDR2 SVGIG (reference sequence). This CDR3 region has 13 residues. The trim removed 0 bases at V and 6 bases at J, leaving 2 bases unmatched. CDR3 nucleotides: TGTGCCTGGAGTGTAGGGGGCACTCAGCCCCAGCATTTT. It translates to CAWSVGGTQPQHF.

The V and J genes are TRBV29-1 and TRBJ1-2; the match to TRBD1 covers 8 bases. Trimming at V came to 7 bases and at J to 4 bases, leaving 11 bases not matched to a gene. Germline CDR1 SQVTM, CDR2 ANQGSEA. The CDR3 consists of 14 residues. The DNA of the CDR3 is TGCAGCGCCGCCGGGACAGGCGACTTCTATGGCTACACCTTC. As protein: CSAAGTGDFYGYTF.

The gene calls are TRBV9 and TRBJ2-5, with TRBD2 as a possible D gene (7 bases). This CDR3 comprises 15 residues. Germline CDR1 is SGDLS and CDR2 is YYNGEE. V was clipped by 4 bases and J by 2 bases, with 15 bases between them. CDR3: CASSLGGAVQETQYF. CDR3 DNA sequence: TGTGCCAGCAGCCTGGGGGGGGCCGTGCAAGAGACCCAGTACTTC.

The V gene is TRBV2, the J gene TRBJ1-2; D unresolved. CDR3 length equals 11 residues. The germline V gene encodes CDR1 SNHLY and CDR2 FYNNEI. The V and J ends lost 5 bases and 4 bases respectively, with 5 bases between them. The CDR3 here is CASSLSYGYTF. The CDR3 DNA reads TGTGCCAGCAGTTTATCCTATGGCTACACCTTC.

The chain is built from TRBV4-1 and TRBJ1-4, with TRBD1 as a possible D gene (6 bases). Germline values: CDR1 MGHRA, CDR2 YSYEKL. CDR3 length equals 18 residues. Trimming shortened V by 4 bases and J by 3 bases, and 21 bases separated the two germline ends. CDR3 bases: TGCGCCAGCAGCCTTTCTCCCCCCCCAACAGGGCCTAATGAAAAACTGTTTTTT. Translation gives CASSLSPPPTGPNEKLFF.

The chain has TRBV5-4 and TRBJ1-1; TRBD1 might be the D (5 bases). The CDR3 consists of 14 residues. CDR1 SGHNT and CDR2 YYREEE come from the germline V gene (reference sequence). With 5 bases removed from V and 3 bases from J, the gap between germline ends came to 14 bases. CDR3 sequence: CASRPKPGDTEAFF. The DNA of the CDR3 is TGTGCCAGCAGGCCTAAACCGGGGGACACTGAAGCTTTCTTT.

CDR3 sequence reads: CASSQGGGSYEQYF. As DNA, the CDR3 is TGCGCCAGCAGCCAAGGGGGGGGTTCCTACGAGCAGTACTTC. This chain connects TRBV4-1 to TRBJ2-5; 7 bases map to TRBD2. The tail of the sequence fits TRBJ2-7 better, so the J call may be wrong. Germline values: CDR1 MGHRA, CDR2 YSYEKL. The CDR3 contains 14 residues.

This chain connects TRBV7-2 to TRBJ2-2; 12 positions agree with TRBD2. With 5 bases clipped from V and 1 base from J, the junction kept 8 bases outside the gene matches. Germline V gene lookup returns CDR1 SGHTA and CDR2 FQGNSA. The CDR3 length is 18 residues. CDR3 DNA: TGTGCCAGCAGCCTTCCTAGCGGGGGGGGAGGGAACACCGGGGAGCTGTTTTTT. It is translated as CASSLPSGGGGNTGELFF. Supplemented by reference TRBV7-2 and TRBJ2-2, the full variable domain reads GAGVSQSPSNKVTEKGKDVELRCDPISGHTALYWYRQSLGQGLEFLIYFQGNSAPDKSGLPSDRFSAERTGGSVSTLTIQRTQQEDSAVYLCASSLPSGGGGNTGELFFGEGSRLTVL.

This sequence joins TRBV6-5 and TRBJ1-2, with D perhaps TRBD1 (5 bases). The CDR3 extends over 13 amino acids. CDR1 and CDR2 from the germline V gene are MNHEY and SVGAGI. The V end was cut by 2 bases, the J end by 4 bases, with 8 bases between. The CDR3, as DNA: TGTGCCAGCAGTTACAGGCAGGGCTATGGCTACACCTTC. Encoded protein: CASSYRQGYGYTF.

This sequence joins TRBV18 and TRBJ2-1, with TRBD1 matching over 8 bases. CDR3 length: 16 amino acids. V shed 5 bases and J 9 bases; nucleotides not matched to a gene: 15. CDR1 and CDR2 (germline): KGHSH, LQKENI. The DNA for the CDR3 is TGTGCCAGCTCAACGGCAGGGGGCCACCCCCAATCTGAGCAGTTCTTC. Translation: CASSTAGGHPQSEQFF.

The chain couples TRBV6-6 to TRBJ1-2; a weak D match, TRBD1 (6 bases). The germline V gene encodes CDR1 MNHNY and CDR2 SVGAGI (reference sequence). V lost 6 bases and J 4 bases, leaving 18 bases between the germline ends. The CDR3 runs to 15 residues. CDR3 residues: CASSLGGARSYGYTF. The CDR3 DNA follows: TGTGCCAGCAGCCTGGGGGGGGCGCGCAGCTATGGCTACACCTTC.

The CDR3 DNA is TGTGCCAGCAGTGAGGGGGACAAGGCGGCCGAGCAGTACTTC. This translates into CASSEGDKAAEQYF. The V call is TRBV6-1, the J call TRBJ2-7; maybe TRBD1 (6 bases). The CDR3 spans 14 residues. The germline V and J ends were trimmed by 3 bases and 6 bases, with 15 bases remaining between them. In germline, CDR1 is MNHNS, CDR2 SASEGT.

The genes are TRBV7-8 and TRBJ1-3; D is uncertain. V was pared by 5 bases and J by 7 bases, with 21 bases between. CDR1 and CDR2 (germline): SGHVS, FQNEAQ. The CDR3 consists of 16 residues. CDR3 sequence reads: CASSPVSNSYGNTIYF. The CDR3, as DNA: TGTGCCAGCAGCCCCGTTTCTAACTCCTACGGGAACACCATATATTTT.

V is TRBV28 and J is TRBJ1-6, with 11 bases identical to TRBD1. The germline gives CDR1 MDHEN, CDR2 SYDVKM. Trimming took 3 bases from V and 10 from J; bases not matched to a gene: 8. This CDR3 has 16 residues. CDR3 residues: CASSFPLGTGGSPLHF. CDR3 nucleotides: TGTGCCAGCAGTTTCCCGCTCGGGACAGGGGGGTCACCCCTCCACTTT.

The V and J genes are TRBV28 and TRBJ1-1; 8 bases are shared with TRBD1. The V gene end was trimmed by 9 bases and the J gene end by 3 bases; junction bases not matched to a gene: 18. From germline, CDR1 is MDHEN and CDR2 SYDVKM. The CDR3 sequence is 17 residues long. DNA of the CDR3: TGTGCCAGTGAAATTCCAGGGGGCGATCCGCGGGACACTGAAGCTTTCTTT. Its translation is CASEIPGGDPRDTEAFF.

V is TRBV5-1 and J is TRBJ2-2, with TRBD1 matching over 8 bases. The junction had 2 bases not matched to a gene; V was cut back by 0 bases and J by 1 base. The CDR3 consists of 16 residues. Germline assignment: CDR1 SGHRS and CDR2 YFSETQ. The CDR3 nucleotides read TGCGCCAGCAGCTTGGGAGGGACAGGGAACACCGGGGAGCTGTTTTTT. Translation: CASSLGGTGNTGELFF.

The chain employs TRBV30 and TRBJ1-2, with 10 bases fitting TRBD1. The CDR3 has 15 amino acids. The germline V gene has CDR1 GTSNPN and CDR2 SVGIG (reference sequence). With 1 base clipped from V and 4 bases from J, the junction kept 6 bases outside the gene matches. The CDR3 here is CAWSATGGGLYGYTF. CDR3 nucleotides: TGTGCCTGGAGTGCGACAGGGGGCGGTCTCTATGGCTACACCTTC.

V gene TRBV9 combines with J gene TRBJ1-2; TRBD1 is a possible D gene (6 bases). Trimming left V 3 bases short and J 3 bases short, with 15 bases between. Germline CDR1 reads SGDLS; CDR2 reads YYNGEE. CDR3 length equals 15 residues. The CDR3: CASSALPDSYYGYTF. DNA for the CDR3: TGTGCCAGCAGCGCCCTCCCGGACAGTTACTATGGCTACACCTTC.

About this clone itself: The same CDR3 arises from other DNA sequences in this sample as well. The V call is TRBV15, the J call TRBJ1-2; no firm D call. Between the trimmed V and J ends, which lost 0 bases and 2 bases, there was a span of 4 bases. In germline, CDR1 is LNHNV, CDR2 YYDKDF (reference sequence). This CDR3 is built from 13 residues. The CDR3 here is CATSRDRNYGYTF. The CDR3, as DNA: TGTGCCACCAGCAGAGACAGGAACTATGGCTACACCTTC.

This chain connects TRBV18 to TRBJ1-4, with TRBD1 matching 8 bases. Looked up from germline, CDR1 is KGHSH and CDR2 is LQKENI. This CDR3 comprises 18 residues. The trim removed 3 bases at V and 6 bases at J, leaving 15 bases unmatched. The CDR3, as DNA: TGTGCCAGCTCACCCGGACAGGGCAAAAACACTCTTTATGAAAAACTGTTTTTT. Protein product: CASSPGQGKNTLYEKLFF. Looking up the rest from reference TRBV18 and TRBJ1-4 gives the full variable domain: NAGVMQNPRHLVRRRGQEARLRCSPMKGHSHVYWYRQLPEEGLKFMVYLQKENIIDESGMPKERFSAEFPKEGPSILRIQQVVRGDSAAYFCASSPGQGKNTLYEKLFFGSGTQLSVL.

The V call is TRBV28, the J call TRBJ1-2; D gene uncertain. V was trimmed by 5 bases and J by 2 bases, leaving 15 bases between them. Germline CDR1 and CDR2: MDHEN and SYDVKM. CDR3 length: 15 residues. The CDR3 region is CASSPSGALNYGYTF. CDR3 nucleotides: TGTGCCAGCAGTCCCAGCGGAGCCTTGAACTATGGCTACACCTTC.

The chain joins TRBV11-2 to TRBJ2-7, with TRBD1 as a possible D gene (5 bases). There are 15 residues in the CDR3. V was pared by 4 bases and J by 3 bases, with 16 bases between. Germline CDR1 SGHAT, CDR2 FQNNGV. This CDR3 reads CASSSGIQGIYEQYF. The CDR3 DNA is TGTGCCAGCAGCTCCGGTATCCAGGGTATCTACGAGCAGTACTTC.

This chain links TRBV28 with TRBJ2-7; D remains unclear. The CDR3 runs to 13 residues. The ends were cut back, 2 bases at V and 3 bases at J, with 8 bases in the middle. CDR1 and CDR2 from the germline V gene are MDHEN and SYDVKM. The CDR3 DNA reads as TGTGCCAGCAGTTTAACGACATTCTACGAGCAGTACTTC. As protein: CASSLTTFYEQYF.

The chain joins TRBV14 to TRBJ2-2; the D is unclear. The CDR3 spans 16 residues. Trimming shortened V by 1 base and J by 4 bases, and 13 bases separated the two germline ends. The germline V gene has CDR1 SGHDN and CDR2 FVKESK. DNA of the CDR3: TGTGCCAGCAGCCAAGGGCTCTGGTCGCTCACCGGGGAGCTGTTTTTT. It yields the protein CASSQGLWSLTGELFF.

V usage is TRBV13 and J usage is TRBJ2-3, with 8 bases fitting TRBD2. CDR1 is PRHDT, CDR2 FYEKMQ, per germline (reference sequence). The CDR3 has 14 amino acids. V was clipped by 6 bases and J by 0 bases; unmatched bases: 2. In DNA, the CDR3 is TGTGCCAGCAGGGGCGGGGGGAGCACAGATACGCAGTATTTT. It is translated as CASRGGGSTDTQYF.

This CDR3 reads CASRLTRGNTGELFF. The CDR3 region has the DNA TGTGCCAGCAGGTTAACCAGGGGGAACACCGGGGAGCTGTTTTTT. This chain links TRBV11-2 with TRBJ2-2; perhaps TRBD1 as D (6 bases). Germline V gene sequence: CDR1 SGHAT, CDR2 FQNNGV. This CDR3 comprises 15 residues. V was pared by 6 bases and J by 1 base, with 12 bases between.